Listed below are T cell receptor beta chains from one sample, sequenced in a study of T-cell memory formation after mild COVID-19. TCRdb recomputed calls from the 5' RACE reads with MiXCR, one row per CDR3 protein. The data show 200,000 or so distinct CDR3 sequences, with around 9.1% seen just once and around 3.3% held by the top ten. Specimen: PBMCs or a T cell subset sorted from them (not recorded which). These receptors originate from a man aged 18 to 29 who had mild COVID-19 (a few samples of this study predate the infection). Cell type and time point are not known. The CDR3 runs from the conserved cysteine through the conserved F or W. A D gene is named only where the DNA matches it firmly. Rows give clone size only sometimes, using once, few, many, or a class for an expanded clone.

d_gene	abundance	v_gene	len	j_gene	CDR3aa	CDR3nt
-	few	TRBV4-3	16	TRBJ2-2	CASSQEQDTNTGELFF	TGCGCCAGCAGCCAAGAACAGGACACGAACACCGGGGAGCTGTTTTTT
TRBD1	-	TRBV7-3	15	TRBJ1-6	CASSLETGINSPLHF	TGTGCCAGCAGCCTAGAGACAGGGATTAATTCACCCCTCCACTTT
-	-	TRBV7-9	15	TRBJ2-2	CASSGQRADTGELFF	TGTGCCAGCAGCGGACAGAGGGCCGACACCGGGGAGCTGTTTTTT
-	few	TRBV12-3/TRBV12-4	14	TRBJ2-7	CASSGEGVSHEQYF	TGTGCCAGCAGTGGGGAAGGGGTCTCCCACGAGCAGTACTTC
-	-	TRBV10-3	12	TRBJ1-1	CAISVGDTEAFF	TGTGCCATCAGTGTGGGGGATACTGAAGCTTTCTTT
-	few	TRBV10-1	12	TRBJ2-4	CASSEGTHIQYF	TGCGCCAGCAGTGAGGGTACCCACATTCAGTACTTC
TRBD2	-	TRBV20-1	16	TRBJ2-3	CSVPRTSGGFTDTQYF	TGCAGTGTTCCCCGGACTAGCGGGGGGTTCACAGATACGCAGTATTTT
-	-	TRBV6-5	12	TRBJ1-2	CASVGRPGGYTF	TGTGCCAGCGTGGGACGGCCTGGGGGCTACACCTTC
-	-	TRBV7-9	17	TRBJ1-6	CASSRGGGRGGRAPLHF	TGTGCCAGCAGCCGCGGTGGGGGCCGGGGAGGTAGGGCACCCCTCCACTTT
-	-	TRBV12-3/TRBV12-4	15	TRBJ2-5	CASTTPPGAVETQYF	TGTGCCAGCACCACCCCCCCGGGGGCAGTAGAGACCCAGTACTTC
-	few	TRBV7-2	14	TRBJ1-2	CASSLEPGVGGYTF	TGTGCCAGCAGCTTAGAGCCAGGGGTTGGTGGCTACACCTTC
-	-	TRBV9	17	TRBJ2-3	CASSVARGREGTDTQYF	TGTGCCAGCAGCGTAGCCCGAGGGCGAGAAGGCACAGATACGCAGTATTTT
-	many	TRBV7-8	14	TRBJ2-7	CASSLSDQLSPEYF	TGTGCCAGCAGCTTATCGGACCAGTTATCACCCGAGTACTTC
-	many	TRBV18	14	TRBJ2-7	CASSPAGTAYEQYF	TGTGCCAGCTCACCGGCGGGCACCGCTTACGAGCAGTACTTC
TRBD2	many	TRBV7-2	15	TRBJ2-3	CASSSPGLASDTQYF	TGTGCCAGCAGCTCGCCGGGACTAGCATCAGATACGCAGTATTTT
-	few	TRBV12-3/TRBV12-4	13	TRBJ2-5	CASSNGLQETQYF	TGTGCCAGCAGTAACGGACTGCAAGAGACCCAGTACTTC
TRBD1	few	TRBV30	14	TRBJ1-1	CAWGTGIKNTEAFF	TGTGCCTGGGGGACAGGGATAAAGAACACTGAAGCTTTCTTT
TRBD2	few	TRBV7-2	16	TRBJ2-3	CASSLNGGAGTDTQYF	TGTGCCAGCAGCTTAAACGGGGGGGCCGGCACAGATACGCAGTATTTT
TRBD1	-	TRBV5-6	16	TRBJ1-2	CASNPGQGTRSYGYTF	TGTGCCAGCAACCCGGGACAGGGAACCCGTAGCTATGGCTACACCTTC
TRBD1	-	TRBV7-2	14	TRBJ2-7	CASSPDRGYYEQYF	TGTGCCAGCAGCCCCGACAGGGGATACTACGAGCAGTACTTC
TRBD1	-	TRBV12-3/TRBV12-4	13	TRBJ1-2	CASSSRGPYGYTF	TGTGCCAGCAGTTCGAGGGGGCCCTATGGCTACACCTTC
-	once	TRBV5-4	15	TRBJ2-1	CASSLAGDPYNEQFF	TGTGCCAGCAGCTTGGCCGGGGACCCCTACAATGAGCAGTTCTTC
-	many	TRBV4-3	12	TRBJ1-1	CASSQGGGTAFF	TGCGCCAGCAGCCAAGGCGGGGGTACAGCTTTCTTT
-	few	TRBV5-4	13	TRBJ1-5	CASSRGGDQPQHF	TGTGCCAGCAGCCGCGGGGGGGATCAGCCCCAGCATTTT
-	few	TRBV20-1	14	TRBJ1-1	CSASGVGELKEAFF	TGCAGTGCTAGTGGGGTCGGAGAACTTAAGGAAGCTTTCTTT
-	-	TRBV11-2	14	TRBJ2-3	CASSPLRGRDTQYF	TGTGCCAGCAGCCCACTCCGGGGGCGGGATACGCAGTATTTT
-	-	TRBV29-1	13	TRBJ2-5	CSAQRAATGTQYF	TGCAGCGCACAAAGAGCAGCGACGGGGACCCAGTACTTC
-	many	TRBV7-3	15	TRBJ2-6	CASSLQGPGANVLTF	TGTGCCAGCAGCTTACAGGGCCCTGGGGCCAACGTCCTGACTTTC
TRBD1	-	TRBV6-5	14	TRBJ2-7	CASSYSETGEEQYF	TGTGCCAGCAGTTACTCGGAAACAGGGGAAGAGCAGTACTTC
TRBD2	few	TRBV9	16	TRBJ2-5	CASTPRGGPGGETQYF	TGTGCCAGCACCCCCCGCGGGGGGCCGGGTGGAGAGACCCAGTACTTC
TRBD1	-	TRBV6-2/TRBV6-3	15	TRBJ1-1	CASSYVRDRGTEAFF	TGTGCCAGCAGTTACGTCCGAGACAGGGGGACTGAAGCTTTCTTT
-	-	TRBV7-8	13	TRBJ2-4	CASSLGAKNIQYF	TGTGCCAGCAGCTTGGGGGCCAAAAACATTCAGTACTTC
-	many	TRBV6-6	14	TRBJ2-1	CASSYSTNYNEQFF	TGTGCCAGCAGTTACTCGACTAATTACAATGAGCAGTTCTTC
TRBD2	-	TRBV5-1	14	TRBJ2-5	CASRAAGGQETQYF	TGCGCCAGCAGGGCAGCGGGGGGACAAGAGACCCAGTACTTC
-	many	TRBV2	12	TRBJ1-2	CASSGPGYGYTF	TGTGCCAGCAGTGGGCCCGGGTATGGCTACACCTTC
TRBD2	few	TRBV4-1	16	TRBJ2-1	CASSLGLAGGRSEQFF	TGCGCCAGCAGCCTGGGACTAGCGGGGGGGAGGAGTGAGCAGTTCTTC
-	-	TRBV5-4	13	TRBJ2-1	CASSLGSDNEQFF	TGTGCCAGCAGCTTGGGCTCAGACAATGAGCAGTTCTTC
TRBD1	-	TRBV5-1	13	TRBJ2-3	CASRDRSPDTQYF	TGCGCCAGCCGGGACAGGAGCCCAGATACGCAGTATTTT
TRBD1	few	TRBV20-1	16	TRBJ1-6	CSAGSGQGRFNSPLHF	TGCAGTGCTGGCTCCGGACAGGGCAGATTTAATTCACCCCTCCACTTT
TRBD1	many	TRBV20-1	15	TRBJ2-7	CSALSLARTGSQQYF	TGCAGTGCTCTCAGCCTAGCCAGGACAGGGTCCCAGCAGTACTTC
TRBD2	-	TRBV4-2	18	TRBJ2-1	CASSRTLQAGGGYNEQFF	TGTGCCAGCAGCCGCACGTTACAAGCGGGGGGGGGATACAATGAGCAGTTCTTC
-	few	TRBV11-2	17	TRBJ2-3	CASSPPYEVRDTDTQYF	TGTGCCAGCAGCCCCCCCTACGAGGTGAGGGACACAGATACGCAGTATTTT
-	-	TRBV4-2	15	TRBJ1-4	CASSQDPGIWEKLFF	TGTGCCAGCAGCCAAGATCCGGGGATCTGGGAAAAACTGTTTTTT
-	many	TRBV5-1	18	TRBJ2-2	CASSLRFVGPSNTGELFF	TGCGCCAGCAGCTTGCGCTTCGTCGGCCCCTCGAACACCGGGGAGCTGTTTTTT
-	-	TRBV6-2/TRBV6-3	21	TRBJ2-2	CASSYYRQSLSRGANTGELFF	TGTGCCAGCAGTTATTACCGACAGAGCCTTTCTAGGGGGGCGAACACCGGGGAGCTGTTTTTT
-	few	TRBV18	16	TRBJ2-1	CASSPPLLGTRSEQFF	TGTGCCAGCTCACCACCTCTTCTAGGGACTCGTAGTGAGCAGTTCTTC
-	few	TRBV7-2	14	TRBJ1-2	CASSLRGAGYGYTF	TGTGCCAGCAGCTTACGGGGGGCTGGCTATGGCTACACCTTC
-	-	TRBV12-3/TRBV12-4	16	TRBJ2-5	CASSSWGGAKQETQYF	TGTGCCAGCAGTTCCTGGGGGGGGGCAAAACAAGAGACCCAGTACTTC
-	few	TRBV7-6	13	TRBJ2-1	CASSAGTQNEQFF	TGTGCCAGCAGCGCCGGGACTCAAAATGAGCAGTTCTTC
-	-	TRBV14	15	TRBJ2-6	CASSGGGSGANVLTF	TGTGCCAGCAGCGGGGGTGGCTCTGGGGCCAACGTCCTGACTTTC
-	-	TRBV20-1	13	TRBJ2-7	CSAREGSRYEQYF	TGCAGTGCTAGAGAGGGGAGCCGCTACGAGCAGTACTTC
-	-	TRBV7-3	12	TRBJ1-1	CASSSTGDEAFF	TGTGCCAGCAGCTCGACAGGAGACGAAGCTTTCTTT
-	many	TRBV4-1	15	TRBJ2-7	CASSQDPGRDYEQYF	TGCGCCAGCAGCCAAGATCCAGGGAGAGACTACGAGCAGTACTTC
TRBD2	few	TRBV7-7	17	TRBJ2-1	CASSPGSGGPSYNEQFF	TGTGCCAGCAGCCCGGGTAGCGGGGGGCCTTCCTACAATGAGCAGTTCTTC
-	many	TRBV9	17	TRBJ2-4	CASSVRPSASAKNIQYF	TGTGCCAGCAGCGTTAGACCATCCGCGTCAGCCAAAAACATTCAGTACTTC
-	-	TRBV4-3	13	TRBJ1-5	CASSQDGDQPQHF	TGCGCCAGCAGCCAAGATGGGGATCAGCCCCAGCATTTT
-	few	TRBV5-1	11	TRBJ1-1	CASSMGPEAFF	TGCGCCAGCAGTATGGGGCCTGAAGCTTTCTTT